A selection of T cell receptor beta chains follows, all from one sample in a study of a mutant IDH1 vaccine in newly diagnosed glioma. No antigen is known for these receptors. Repertoires were generated with immunoSEQ multiplex PCR, while TCRdb's copy carries only in-frame clones and drops some. The data show about 82,000 clones, with 65% to 90% seen just once and approximately 2% held by the top ten. The sequencing used PBMCs, collected from a glioma patient whose treatment included an IDH1 peptide vaccine. These receptor sequences come from a man aged 25-45 years with glioma. Some clones in this sample may be carry-over from other donors' samples. Both conserved end residues are part of each CDR3. The D gene is left open where the match is weak. Size is omitted from some rows. Given values are once, few, many or a class for expanded clones.

J gene	V gene	clone size	D gene	CDR3 protein	CDR3 DNA
TRBJ2-5	TRBV10-3	-	-	CAIRGSGGRETQYF	TGTGCCATCAGGGGGAGCGGAGGAAGGGAGACCCAGTACTTC
TRBJ1-4	TRBV6-6	-	-	CASSYDGPNEKLFF	TGTGCCAGCAGTTACGATGGACCTAATGAAAAACTGTTTTTT
TRBJ1-3	TRBV18	-	-	CASSPRSADTIYF	TGTGCCAGCTCACCACGCTCAGCGGACACCATATATTTT
TRBJ2-2	TRBV11-2	-	-	CASSPRTANTGELFF	TGTGCCAGCAGTCCTAGGACGGCGAACACCGGGGAGCTGTTTTTT
TRBJ2-3	TRBV28	-	-	CASIFRGEHTDTQYF	TGTGCCAGCATCTTTAGGGGGGAACACACAGATACGCAGTATTTT
TRBJ1-6	TRBV30	few	TRBD1	CAWRRQGDNSPLHF	TGTGCCTGGAGACGACAGGGAGATAATTCACCCCTCCACTTT
TRBJ1-1	TRBV2	-	-	CAGGVAEAFF	TGTGCCGGTGGGGTGGCTGAAGCTTTCTTT
TRBJ2-3	TRBV5-1	-	-	CASSLGPGTDTQYF	TGCGCCAGCAGCTTGGGCCCAGGGACAGATACGCAGTATTTT
TRBJ2-2	TRBV7-9	-	-	CASSFSWENTGELFF	TGTGCCAGCAGCTTCTCCTGGGAGAACACCGGGGAGCTGTTTTTT
TRBJ2-7	TRBV5-5	-	-	CASSPSVAYEQYF	TGTGCCAGCAGCCCTAGCGTTGCCTACGAGCAGTACTTC
TRBJ1-5	TRBV28	-	TRBD1	CASRPTGVPGNQPQHF	TGTGCCAGCAGGCCAACAGGGGTCCCGGGCAATCAGCCCCAGCATTTT
TRBJ1-1	TRBV15	-	-	CATSRDLGINTEAFF	TGTGCCACCAGCAGAGATTTAGGGATAAACACTGAAGCTTTCTTT
TRBJ1-4	TRBV19	-	-	CASSPPKSWYEKLFF	TGTGCCAGTAGCCCGCCAAAGTCGTGGTATGAAAAACTGTTTTTT
TRBJ2-7	TRBV7-8	-	-	CASSLGTVRYEQYF	TGTGCCAGCAGCTTAGGGACTGTCAGATACGAGCAGTACTTC
TRBJ2-1	TRBV6-4	-	-	CASSDSMLGQSSYNEQFF	TGTGCCAGCAGTGACTCGATGTTGGGGCAGAGCTCCTACAATGAGCAGTTCTTC
TRBJ2-7	TRBV28	-	-	CASSPGTRTYEQYF	TGTGCCAGCAGCCCCGGGACCCGGACCTACGAGCAGTACTTC
TRBJ2-1	TRBV19	-	TRBD1	CASSIDRGSYNEQFF	TGTGCCAGTAGTATCGACAGGGGTTCCTACAATGAGCAGTTCTTC
TRBJ1-2	TRBV6-5	-	-	CASKPSLGDPYGYTF	TGTGCCAGCAAACCTTCCCTTGGGGACCCCTATGGCTACACCTTC
TRBJ2-5	TRBV21-1	-	-	CASSKAHHRARRETQYF	TGTGCCAGCAGCAAAGCCCATCACCGGGCTAGACGAGAGACCCAGTACTTC
TRBJ2-3	TRBV13	-	-	CASSIDWDDTQYF	TGTGCCAGCAGCATAGACTGGGATGATACGCAGTATTTT
TRBJ2-4	TRBV5-6	once	TRBD2	CASSAALAGGFLQNIQYF	TGTGCCAGCAGCGCAGCTCTGGCGGGGGGATTCCTTCAAAACATTCAGTACTTC
TRBJ2-7	TRBV10-3	few	TRBD2	CAIRAGGDSYEQYF	TGTGCCATCAGAGCGGGAGGGGACTCCTACGAGCAGTACTTC
TRBJ2-5	TRBV4-3	-	TRBD2	CASSQDRAGTSRKQETQYF	TGCGCCAGCAGCCAAGATCGGGCGGGGACTAGTCGGAAACAAGAGACCCAGTACTTC
TRBJ2-5	TRBV18	once	TRBD1	CASSPQAQGETQYF	TGTGCCAGCTCACCTCAGGCACAGGGGGAGACCCAGTACTTC
TRBJ1-5	TRBV27	-	-	CASSPLGNQPQHF	TGTGCCAGCAGTCCCCTCGGAAATCAGCCCCAGCATTTT
TRBJ2-7	TRBV7-6	-	-	CASSPRAYHSSYEGQYF	TGTGCCAGCAGCCCACGGGCCTATCACTCCTCCTACGAGGGGCAGTACTTC
TRBJ1-1	TRBV2	-	TRBD1	CASRDRGALSNAEAFF	TGTGCCAGCAGAGACAGGGGGGCCTTGTCGAACGCTGAAGCTTTCTTT
TRBJ1-1	TRBV30	-	-	CAWSPLYTEAFF	TGTGCCTGGTCCCCTCTCTACACTGAAGCTTTCTTT
TRBJ2-7	TRBV7-9	-	-	CASSSQGYEQYF	TGTGCCAGCAGCTCACAGGGTTACGAGCAGTACTTC
TRBJ2-1	TRBV28	-	TRBD2	CASSTTSGGVNEQFF	TGTGCCAGCAGCACCACTAGCGGGGGGGTCAATGAGCAGTTCTTC
TRBJ1-4	TRBV6-1	-	-	CASSEWTGEKLFF	TGTGCCAGCAGTGAGTGGACGGGTGAAAAACTGTTTTTT
TRBJ2-7	TRBV10-3	-	TRBD1	CAISERDRDVEQYF	TGTGCCATCAGTGAGCGGGACAGGGACGTCGAGCAGTACTTC
TRBJ2-5	TRBV9	few	-	CASSPHSLGETQYF	TGTGCCAGCAGCCCCCACTCCTTGGGGGAGACCCAGTACTTC
TRBJ2-1	TRBV19	-	-	CASSIVGGTYNEQFF	TGTGCCAGTAGTATAGTGGGGGGCACCTACAATGAGCAGTTCTTC
TRBJ2-5	TRBV10-1	-	-	CASSGQFRETQYF	TGCGCCAGCAGTGGTCAATTTCGAGAGACCCAGTACTTC
TRBJ2-3	TRBV2	-	TRBD1	CASGPVGQGTDTQYF	TGTGCCAGCGGTCCGGTGGGACAGGGCACAGATACGCAGTATTTT
TRBJ1-3	TRBV19	-	-	CASSTRRYSGNTIYF	TGTGCCAGTAGTACTAGGCGGTACTCTGGAAACACCATATATTTT
TRBJ1-1	TRBV27	-	-	CASSLGANTEAFF	TGTGCCAGCAGTTTAGGTGCGAACACTGAAGCTTTCTTT
TRBJ2-2	TRBV15	-	-	CATSRSGGYTGELFF	TGTGCCACCAGCAGGTCAGGGGGGTACACCGGGGAGCTGTTTTTT
TRBJ1-1	TRBV5-1	few	-	CASRGASATEAFF	TGCGCCAGCAGGGGGGCTTCGGCCACTGAAGCTTTCTTT